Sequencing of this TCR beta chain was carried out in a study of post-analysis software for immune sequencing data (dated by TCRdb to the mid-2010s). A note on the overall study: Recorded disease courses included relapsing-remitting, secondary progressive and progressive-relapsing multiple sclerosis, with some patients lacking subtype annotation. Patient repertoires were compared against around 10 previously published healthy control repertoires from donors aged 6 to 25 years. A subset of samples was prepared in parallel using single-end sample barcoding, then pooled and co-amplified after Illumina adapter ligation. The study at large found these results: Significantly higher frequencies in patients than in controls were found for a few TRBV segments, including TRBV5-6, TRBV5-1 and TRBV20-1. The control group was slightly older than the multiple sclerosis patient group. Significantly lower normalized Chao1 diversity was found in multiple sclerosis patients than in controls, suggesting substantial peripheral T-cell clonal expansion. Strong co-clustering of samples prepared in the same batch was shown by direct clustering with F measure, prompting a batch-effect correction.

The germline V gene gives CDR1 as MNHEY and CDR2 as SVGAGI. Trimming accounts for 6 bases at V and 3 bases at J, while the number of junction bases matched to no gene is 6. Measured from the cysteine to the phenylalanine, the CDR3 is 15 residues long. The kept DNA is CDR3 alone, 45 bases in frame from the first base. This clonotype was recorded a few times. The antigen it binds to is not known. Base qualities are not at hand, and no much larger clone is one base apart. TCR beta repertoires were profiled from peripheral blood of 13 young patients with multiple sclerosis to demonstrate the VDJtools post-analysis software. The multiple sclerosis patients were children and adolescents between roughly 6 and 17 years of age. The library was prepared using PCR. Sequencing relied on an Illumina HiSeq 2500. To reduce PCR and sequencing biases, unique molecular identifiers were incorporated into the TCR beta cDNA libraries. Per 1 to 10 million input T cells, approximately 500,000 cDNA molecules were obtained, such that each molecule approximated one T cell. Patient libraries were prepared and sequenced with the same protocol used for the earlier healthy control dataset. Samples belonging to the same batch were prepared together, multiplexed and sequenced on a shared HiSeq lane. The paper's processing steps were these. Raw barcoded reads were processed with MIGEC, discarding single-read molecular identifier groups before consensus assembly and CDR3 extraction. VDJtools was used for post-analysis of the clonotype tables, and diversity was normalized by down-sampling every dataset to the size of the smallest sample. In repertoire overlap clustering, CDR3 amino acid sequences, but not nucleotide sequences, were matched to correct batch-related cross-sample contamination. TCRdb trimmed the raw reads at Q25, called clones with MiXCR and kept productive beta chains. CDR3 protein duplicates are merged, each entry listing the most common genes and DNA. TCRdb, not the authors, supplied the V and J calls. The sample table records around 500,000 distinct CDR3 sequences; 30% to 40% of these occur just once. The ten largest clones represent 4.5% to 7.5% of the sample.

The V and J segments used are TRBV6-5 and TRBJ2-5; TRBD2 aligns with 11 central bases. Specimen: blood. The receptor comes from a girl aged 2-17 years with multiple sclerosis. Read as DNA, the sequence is TGTGCCAGCAGAAAACTAGCGGGGGAAAAAGAGACCCAGTACTTC. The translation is CASRKLAGEKETQYF.